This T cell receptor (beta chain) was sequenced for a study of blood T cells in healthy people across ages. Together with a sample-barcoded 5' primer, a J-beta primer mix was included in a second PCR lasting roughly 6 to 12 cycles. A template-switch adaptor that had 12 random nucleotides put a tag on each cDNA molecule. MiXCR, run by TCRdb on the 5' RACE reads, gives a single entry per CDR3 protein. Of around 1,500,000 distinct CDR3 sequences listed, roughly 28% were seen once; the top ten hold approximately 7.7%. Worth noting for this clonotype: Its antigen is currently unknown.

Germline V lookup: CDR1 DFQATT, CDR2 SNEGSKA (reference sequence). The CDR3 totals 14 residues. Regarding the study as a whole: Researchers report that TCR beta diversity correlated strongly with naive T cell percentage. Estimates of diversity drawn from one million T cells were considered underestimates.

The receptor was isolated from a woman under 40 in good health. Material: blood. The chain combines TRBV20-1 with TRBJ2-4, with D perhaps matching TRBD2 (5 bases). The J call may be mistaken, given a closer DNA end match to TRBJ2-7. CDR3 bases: TGCAGTGCCACAACGGGAAACCCCCTCTACGAGCAGTACTTC. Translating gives CSATTGNPLYEQYF.